This T cell receptor beta chain was retrieved from a study of cytomegalovirus exposure and HLA in healthy donors. CDR3 size: 15 residues. Germline CDR1 reads SGDLS; CDR2 reads YYNGEE. V was clipped by 4 bases and J by 7 bases; unmatched bases: 4. About this clone itself: Its antigen is unknown.

The donors, nominally healthy at sampling, likely had unrecorded immune exposures. Notes on the study in general: Most TCR beta V segments were productive about 87% or about 30% of the time in an earlier analysis. Relative to the roughly 640-donor mean, N-insertions were reportedly fewer in an Asian-associated ancestry cluster in a later analysis.

Vbeta (60) and Jbeta (13) primers were used in the PCR. Clones were sequenced by immunoSEQ multiplex PCR, and TCRdb holds only the in-frame ones, with some missing. This sample has around 130,000 clones, with about 79% found just once. The sequencing input was PBMCs. The J gene is TRBJ1-6, the V gene TRBV9; 11 bases map to TRBD1. This receptor was identified in a woman aged 18-29 years in good health and CMV-seropositive. The CDR3 nucleotides are TGTGCCAGCAGCCCGAGGACAGGGGGCAATTCACCCCTCCACTTT. It specifies CASSPRTGGNSPLHF.